This T cell receptor beta chain was identified during a study of graft-versus-host responses after intestinal transplantation. Study at large: Grafts that recipients had were multivisceral, liver-intestinal, or isolated intestinal transplants. Points from the study as a whole: The presence of high graft-versus-host to host-versus-graft clonal ratios in allografts characterized patients with graft-donor T cell macrochimerism. Ileal or blood samples showed some GvH clones first, and such clones were also found in recipient marrow.

TCRdb's copy holds only in-frame clones and misses some; the assay was immunoSEQ multiplex PCR. This sample carries 1,500 to 2,000 clones, around 93% of them seen once, and the ten largest clones take around 2.3%. The CDR3 is 18 residues long. V gave up 1 base and J gave up 0 bases; unmatched junction bases: 5. Germline V gene data show CDR1 as SGHTA and CDR2 as FQGTGA. Details on this clone: Its specificity is not known.

This chain links TRBV7-3 with TRBJ2-1, with 11 bases aligning to TRBD2. The sample was PBMCs, taken 16 days after intestinal transplant. The clonotype originates from a human patient who received an intestinal transplant, so some T cells may come from the graft donor. The CDR3 protein is CASSLIGTSGYSYNEQFF. CDR3 DNA sequence: TGTGCCAGCAGCTTAATAGGGACTAGCGGTTACTCCTACAATGAGCAGTTCTTC.